The present T cell receptor (beta chain) was sequenced within a study of shared clonotypes between healthy human individuals. General study points: Clonotype sharing across a handful of donors was observed for around 5% of naive CD4 clonotypes.

Profiled with immunoSEQ multiplex PCR; TCRdb holds only in-frame clones, not every one. The sample carries roughly 2,300,000 clones, around 92% recorded once. In germline, CDR1 is MDHEN, CDR2 SYDVKM. The ends were cut back, 6 bases at V and 10 bases at J, with 25 bases in the middle. CDR3 length: 15 amino acids. Regarding this clone: What it binds is not known.

Sequencing was performed on naive CD4+ T cells from PBMCs. As to subset: CD45RA+ positively selected. The chain couples TRBV28 to TRBJ2-7; D might be TRBD1 or TRBD2, each matching 5 bases. The receptor was derived from a man aged 18 to 35 in good health. Some clones in this sample may be carry-over from other donors' samples. The CDR3 DNA sequence: TGTGCCAGCAGCATGGGGCCTTATACCGGGACCCCCCAGTACTTC. Its translation is CASSMGPYTGTPQYF.